This T cell receptor beta chain comes out of a study of cytomegalovirus exposure and HLA in healthy donors. The donors were in the 120-subject validation cohort, distinct from the roughly 700-subject first cohort. CDR1 and CDR2 (germline): MNHEY, SMNVEV (reference sequence). The CDR3 is 13 residues long. The germline V and J ends were trimmed by 5 bases and 8 bases, with 10 bases remaining between them. As for this clone: Its antigen is as yet unknown.

Sequencing was performed with immunoSEQ multiplex PCR; in TCRdb, only in-frame clones are kept and a portion is missing. Among some 50,000 clones listed, 85% to 95% were seen once. The study's findings and limits: The study designated 160 or so TCR beta chains cytomegalovirus-associated. The finding came from a later analysis; first-cohort TCR clusters tended to co-occur in the roughly 110 validation repertoires. It was reported that the classifier diagnosed cytomegalovirus status with high specificity and sensitivity in both the original and validation cohorts.

The rearrangement joins TRBV27 to TRBJ1-6; D uncertain. The sequence was obtained from a woman in her late teens or twenties in good health and CMV-seronegative. The sequencing sample was made of PBMCs. CDR3 nucleotide sequence: TGTGCCAGCAGTCAGCGTCCCGATTCACCCCTCCACTTT. Translated, it gives CASSQRPDSPLHF.